These 30 T cell receptor beta chains were all obtained from the same sample, sequenced in a study of blood T cell repertoires in COVID-19. The protocol was immunoSEQ multiplex PCR, while the TCRdb copy is restricted to in-frame clones and leaves out a portion. The sample yields about 51,000 clones, about 86% seen once. The sample was peripheral blood. The receptors originated from a man older than 75 with active COVID-19.

The gene calls are TRBV7-2 and TRBJ2-1, with D possibly TRBD1 on 5 matching bases. Deletions cut 3 bases from V and 10 bases from J, with 13 bases between. The CDR3 is 13 residues long. Germline CDR1 is SGHTA and CDR2 is FQGNSA. CDR3 nucleotide sequence: TGTGCCAGCAGCTTTGCATGGGGCCCGGAGCAGTTCTTC. Amino acid sequence: CASSFAWGPEQFF.

This clone came up once. The chain links TRBV7-2 to TRBJ2-1; TRBD2 aligns across 11 bases. The trim removed 1 base at V and 10 bases at J, leaving 3 bases unmatched. This CDR3 comprises 14 residues. CDR1 is SGHTA and CDR2 is FQGNSA in the germline V gene. CDR3 protein: CASSLGLAGGEQFF. For the CDR3, the DNA is TGTGCCAGCAGCTTAGGCTTAGCGGGAGGGGAGCAGTTCTTC.

This chain connects TRBV6-5 to TRBJ1-2, with 7 bases lining up with TRBD1. Trimming took 6 bases from V and 5 from J; bases not matched to a gene: 3. The CDR3 extends over 12 amino acids. Per germline, CDR1 MNHEY and CDR2 SVGAGI. CDR3 sequence (DNA): TGTGCCAGCAGGGGGGACAGATATGGCTACACCTTC. It yields the protein CASRGDRYGYTF.

This chain joins TRBV6-2 or TRBV6-3 and TRBJ1-5; D is uncertain. V was trimmed by 6 bases and J by 4 bases, leaving 22 bases between them. This CDR3 has 17 amino acids. Germline CDR1 is MNHEY and CDR2 is SVGEGT. The CDR3 coding sequence is TGTGCCAGCAGCCCAGAGGGAGCCGGCCTGGTTAATCAGCCCCAGCATTTT. Translating gives CASSPEGAGLVNQPQHF.

The V and J genes are TRBV11-2 and TRBJ2-7, with no clear D. The CDR3 is 18 residues long. Trimming shortened V by 5 bases and J by 0 bases, and 23 bases separated the two germline ends. Per germline, CDR1 SGHAT and CDR2 FQNNGV. CDR3 bases: TGTGCCAGCAGCCTAAGTGGTATTTCGGGTAGGAGCTCCTACGAGCAGTACTTC. Residues: CASSLSGISGRSSYEQYF.

J is TRBJ2-1 and V is TRBV7-3, with 8 bases matching TRBD2. CDR3 length: 15 residues. Germline assignment: CDR1 SGHTA and CDR2 FQGTGA. V was clipped by 2 bases and J by 7 bases; unmatched bases: 7. The DNA of the CDR3 is TGTGCCAGCAGCTTAGTGAGCGGGAGTAGGAATGAGCAGTTCTTC. Protein product: CASSLVSGSRNEQFF.

Details on this clone: Different DNA sequences within this sample yield the same CDR3. This chain connects TRBV30 to TRBJ2-5; D might be TRBD2 (7 bases). The CDR3 covers 14 residues. The V gene lost 0 bases and the J gene lost 1 base, with 9 bases spanning the gap. Germline CDR1 is GTSNPN and CDR2 is SVGIG (reference sequence). The chain's CDR3 is CAWSVGGAQETQYF. The CDR3 DNA reads TGTGCCTGGAGTGTAGGGGGGGCCCAAGAGACCCAGTACTTC.

CDR3 residues: CASRPTPQGNEQFF. Written as DNA, the CDR3 is TGTGCCAGCAGACCTACCCCACAGGGCAATGAGCAGTTCTTC. V gene TRBV28 combines with J gene TRBJ2-1; tentative D call: TRBD1 (6 bases). V was pared by 6 bases and J by 6 bases, with 15 bases between. The CDR3 is made up of 14 amino acids. Germline lookup yields CDR1 MDHEN and CDR2 SYDVKM.

The V and J genes are TRBV5-6 and TRBJ2-5; D possibly corresponds to TRBD2 (6 bases). The germline gives CDR1 SGHDT, CDR2 YYEEEE. V lost 2 bases and J 4 bases, leaving 12 bases between the germline ends. The length of the CDR3 is 14 residues. CDR3 coding DNA: TGTGCCAGCAGCTTCGAGGGACTGGGAGAGACCCAGTACTTC. Translated: CASSFEGLGETQYF.

The chain combines TRBV28 with TRBJ1-1, with TRBD1 identical over 8 bases. V trimming: 6 bases; J trimming: 1 base; junction bases outside the gene matches: 13. The germline V gene has CDR1 MDHEN and CDR2 SYDVKM. There are 17 residues in the CDR3. CDR3 loop: CASRPGTGSGGNTEAFF. The CDR3, as DNA: TGTGCCAGCAGACCGGGGACAGGCTCCGGGGGGAACACTGAAGCTTTCTTT.

This chain links TRBV18 with TRBJ1-1; TRBD1 is a possible D gene (6 bases). Germline CDR1 is KGHSH and CDR2 is LQKENI. Trimming took 0 bases from V and 2 from J, leaving 10 bases between them. This CDR3 has 15 amino acids. CDR3 nucleotide sequence: TGTGCCAGCTCACCACCTTGGACAGAAAACACTGAAGCTTTCTTT. Protein: CASSPPWTENTEAFF.

The chain links TRBV14 to TRBJ2-5; D gene ambiguous. The V gene lost 1 base and the J gene lost 2 bases, with 8 bases spanning the gap. Germline V gene sequence: CDR1 SGHDN, CDR2 FVKESK. CDR3 length: 14 residues. The CDR3 is CASSQGWSQETQYF. The CDR3 DNA sequence: TGTGCCAGCAGCCAAGGATGGAGTCAAGAGACCCAGTACTTC.

The chain is built from TRBV7-2 and TRBJ2-7, with 12 bases fitting TRBD2. CDR3 size: 17 residues. Germline CDR1 reads SGHTA; CDR2 reads FQGNSA. V gave up 4 bases and J gave up 6 bases; unmatched junction bases: 13. The CDR3 bases are TGTGCCAGCAGCTCCCCTAGTACTAGCGGGAGGAGCGGCGAGCAGTACTTC. This sequence encodes CASSSPSTSGRSGEQYF. The full variable domain, rest sourced from reference TRBV7-2 and TRBJ2-7, is GAGVSQSPSNKVTEKGKDVELRCDPISGHTALYWYRQSLGQGLEFLIYFQGNSAPDKSGLPSDRFSAERTGGSVSTLTIQRTQQEDSAVYLCASSSPSTSGRSGEQYFGPGTRLTVT.

The J gene is TRBJ2-5, the V gene TRBV6-5; D call uncertain. CDR1 and CDR2 from the germline V gene are MNHEY and SVGAGI. The CDR3 sequence is 13 residues long. V was shortened by 2 bases and J by 5 bases, with 9 bases between the two germline ends. CDR3 bases: TGTGCCAGCAGTTACGCTGGCTGGGAGACCCAGTACTTC. Protein sequence: CASSYAGWETQYF.

V gene TRBV2 combines with J gene TRBJ2-5; perhaps TRBD2 as D (5 bases). V lost 3 bases, J lost 9 bases, and 14 bases lay in between. This CDR3 contains 13 residues. CDR1 SNHLY and CDR2 FYNNEI come from the germline V gene. This CDR3 is CASSDTGPGAQYF. CDR3 coding DNA: TGTGCCAGCAGTGATACTGGGCCCGGGGCCCAGTACTTC. Filled out from reference TRBV2 and TRBJ2-5, the complete variable domain reads EPEVTQTPSHQVTQMGQEVILRCVPISNHLYFYWYRQILGQKVEFLVSFYNNEISEKSEIFDDQFSVERPDGSNFTLKIRSTKLEDSAMYFCASSDTGPGAQYFGPGTRLLVL.

The chain is built from TRBV9 and TRBJ2-2, with 11 bases lining up with TRBD2. Germline lookup yields CDR1 SGDLS and CDR2 YYNGEE. V lost 0 bases to trimming and J lost 5 bases; unmatched junction nucleotides: 3. The CDR3 runs to 16 residues. The CDR3 spells CASSVGLAGKTGELFF. In DNA, the CDR3 is TGTGCCAGCAGCGTAGGACTAGCGGGAAAGACCGGGGAGCTGTTTTTT. The full variable domain, its missing parts supplied by reference TRBV9 and TRBJ2-2, is DSGVTQTPKHLITATGQRVTLRCSPRSGDLSVYWYQQSLDQGLQFLIQYYNGEERAKGNILERFSAQQFPDLHSELNLSSLELGDSALYFCASSVGLAGKTGELFFGEGSRLTVL.

This chain joins TRBV2 and TRBJ1-2; D is unresolved. Trimming left V 0 bases short and J 10 bases short, with 21 bases between. This CDR3 contains 16 residues. Germline assignment: CDR1 SNHLY and CDR2 FYNNEI. The CDR3 nucleotides read TGTGCCAGCAGTGAAGCTAATGTAGGAGCCTCCGTCAACTACACCTTC. This codes for CASSEANVGASVNYTF.

V and J are TRBV6-1 and TRBJ2-5; possible D gene TRBD2, 7 bases. The germline CDR1 and CDR2 sequences are MNHNS and SASEGT. V lost 0 bases and J lost 3, with 17 bases in between. This CDR3 spans 17 amino acids. Written as DNA, the CDR3 is TGTGCCAGCAGTGAAGCGCTTCGGGGAGGGGGGGAAGAGACCCAGTACTTC. Translated, it gives CASSEALRGGGEETQYF.

This chain joins TRBV7-2 and TRBJ2-7, with D uncertain. Trimming shortened V by 3 bases and J by 3 bases, and 15 bases separated the two germline ends. The CDR3 totals 15 residues. Germline CDR1 and CDR2: SGHTA and FQGNSA. As DNA, the CDR3 is TGTGCCAGCAGCTTTTCGGCGTACCAGGTCTACGAGCAGTACTTC. This codes for CASSFSAYQVYEQYF.

This chain links TRBV19 with TRBJ2-1, with TRBD2 identical over 16 bases. The CDR3 spans 19 residues. V was pared by 3 bases and J by 0 bases, with 5 bases of the junction left unmatched. Germline V gene lookup returns CDR1 LNHDA and CDR2 SQIVND (reference sequence). CDR3 in amino acids: CASSMGLAGGSSSYNEQFF. The CDR3 nucleotides are TGTGCCAGTAGTATGGGACTAGCGGGAGGGTCGAGCTCCTACAATGAGCAGTTCTTC.

The V and J genes are TRBV7-8 and TRBJ2-1, with TRBD2 as a possible D gene (6 bases). The V end was cut by 2 bases, the J end by 0 bases, with 8 bases between. CDR1 is SGHVS and CDR2 is FQNEAQ in the germline V gene. The CDR3 consists of 15 residues. The CDR3: CASSLLRGSYNEQFF. The CDR3 DNA is TGTGCCAGCAGCTTATTGCGGGGCTCCTACAATGAGCAGTTCTTC.

V is TRBV7-8 and J is TRBJ1-5; TRBD1 matches at 7 bases. CDR1 is SGHVS, CDR2 FQNEAQ, per germline. V was pared by 3 bases and J by 4 bases, with 6 bases of the junction left unmatched. This CDR3 has 15 residues. Written as DNA, the CDR3 is TGTGCCAGCAGCTTTAGTGGACAGGCTAATCAGCCCCAGCATTTT. This encodes CASSFSGQANQPQHF.

This chain links TRBV18 with TRBJ2-1, with TRBD1 matching over 10 bases. J lost 7 bases, V lost 5 bases, and 8 bases had no gene match. CDR1 and CDR2 from the germline V gene are KGHSH and LQKENI. The length of the CDR3 is 15 residues. CDR3 DNA: TGTGCCAGCTCATCAGGACAGGGGGTTGGGAATGAGCAGTTCTTC. It yields the protein CASSSGQGVGNEQFF.

The gene calls are TRBV2 and TRBJ2-3, with 12 bases identical to TRBD2. The CDR3 has 15 amino acids. With V trimmed by 7 bases and J by 2 bases, 4 bases remained unmatched. Germline CDR1 and CDR2: SNHLY and FYNNEI. CDR3 nucleotides: TGTGCCAGCACCGGACTAGCGGGAAACACAGATACGCAGTATTTT. Its protein is CASTGLAGNTDTQYF.

In this sample, this clone turned up once. CDR3 sequence (DNA): TGTGCCAGTCTTGGCAGAGGGGGTGAGGAAAAACTGTTTTTT. It yields the protein CASLGRGGEEKLFF. V usage is TRBV19 and J usage is TRBJ1-4, with D possibly TRBD1 on 6 matching bases. The germline V gene encodes CDR1 LNHDA and CDR2 SQIVND (reference sequence). The CDR3 runs 14 residues. V lost 8 bases and J lost 8, with 18 bases in between.

This clone was seen only once. The chain recombines TRBV30 with TRBJ2-1; D might be TRBD1 (6 bases). The germline V gene encodes CDR1 GTSNPN and CDR2 SVGIG (reference sequence). The CDR3 covers 16 residues. V was shortened by 3 bases and J by 6 bases, with 21 bases between the two germline ends. The CDR3 loop reads CAWSPNRALYLNEQFF. The CDR3 DNA is TGTGCCTGGAGCCCAAACAGGGCACTGTACCTCAATGAGCAGTTCTTC.

The chain joins TRBV7-2 to TRBJ2-1, with 8 positions matching TRBD2. J gave up 3 bases and V 0 bases, and 7 bases lay outside the gene matches. The CDR3 contains 17 residues. CDR1 is SGHTA and CDR2 is FQGNSA in the germline V gene. The DNA for the CDR3 is TGTGCCAGCAGCTTAGCCCTCAGCGGGAGAGGCTACAATGAGCAGTTCTTC. Amino acid sequence: CASSLALSGRGYNEQFF.

The DNA of the CDR3 is TGCGCCAGCAGCTTGGGGGGTGCTAGCGGGAGATCCTACAATGAGCAGTTCTTC. It specifies CASSLGGASGRSYNEQFF. This chain uses TRBV5-1 with TRBJ2-1; 10 bases agree with TRBD2. The V gene end was trimmed by 0 bases and the J gene end by 1 base; junction bases not matched to a gene: 7. Per the germline V gene, CDR1 is SGHRS and CDR2 is YFSETQ. The CDR3 covers 18 residues.

The genes are TRBV28 and TRBJ2-1; 8 nucleotides line up with TRBD2. Germline V gene data show CDR1 as MDHEN and CDR2 as SYDVKM. V shed 7 bases and J 7 bases; nucleotides not matched to a gene: 12. This CDR3 region has 15 residues. DNA for the CDR3: TGTGCCAGCATACGGACGGGAGGGCCTGGAAATGAGCAGTTCTTC. It specifies CASIRTGGPGNEQFF.

This chain links TRBV6-5 with TRBJ2-7; perhaps TRBD1 as D (5 bases). The CDR3 is 13 amino acids. Trimming left V 0 bases short and J 8 bases short, with 11 bases between. Germline lookup yields CDR1 MNHEY and CDR2 SVGAGI. As DNA, the CDR3 is TGTGCCAGCAGTTACTCTCCGGCAGGGAAGCAGTACTTC. Protein sequence: CASSYSPAGKQYF.